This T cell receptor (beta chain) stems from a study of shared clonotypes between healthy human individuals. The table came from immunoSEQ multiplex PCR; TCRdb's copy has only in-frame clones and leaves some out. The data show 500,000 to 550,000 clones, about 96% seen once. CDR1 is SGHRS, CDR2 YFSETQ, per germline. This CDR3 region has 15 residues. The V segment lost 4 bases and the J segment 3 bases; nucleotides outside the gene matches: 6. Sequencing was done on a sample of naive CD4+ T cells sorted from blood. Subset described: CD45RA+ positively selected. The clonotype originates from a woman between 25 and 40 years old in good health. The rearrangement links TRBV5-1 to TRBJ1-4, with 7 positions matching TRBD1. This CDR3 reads CASSLAGTANEKLFF. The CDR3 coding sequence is TGCGCCAGCAGCCTAGCCGGGACAGCTAATGAAAAACTGTTTTTT.